These 2 T cell receptor beta chains share one sample of origin, sequenced in a study of blood T cell repertoires in COVID-19. This table comes from immunoSEQ multiplex PCR, and its TCRdb copy is limited to in-frame clones, with some not included. The table includes fewer than 300,000 clones, 75% to 90% detected once. Sequencing was carried out using PBMCs or T cells enriched from blood (not recorded which). Every receptor here comes from a man aged 40-50 years who had recovered from COVID-19.

The chain has TRBV14 and TRBJ2-1; D uncertain. The germline V gene encodes CDR1 SGHDN and CDR2 FVKESK. This CDR3 spans 18 amino acids. V dropped 0 bases and J dropped 6 bases, with 21 bases sitting between them. CDR3: CASSQDISRIQARNEQFF. The CDR3 coding sequence is TGTGCCAGCAGCCAAGACATTTCGAGGATACAAGCGCGCAATGAGCAGTTCTTC.

The V call is TRBV6-5, the J call TRBJ2-3; possible D gene TRBD1, 6 bases. The germline V and J ends were trimmed by 2 bases and 5 bases, with 11 bases remaining between them. Germline V gene lookup returns CDR1 MNHEY and CDR2 SVGAGI. The CDR3 totals 14 residues. The CDR3 DNA is TGTGCCAGCAGTTACCAGACAGGTGGAGATACGCAGTATTTT. Protein product: CASSYQTGGDTQYF.